The 16 T cell receptor beta chains in this list originate from one sample, sequenced in a study of blood T cell repertoires in COVID-19. Assay used: immunoSEQ multiplex PCR; TCRdb lists only in-frame clones, some missing. In the table there are fewer than 85,000 clones, roughly 80% of which are singletons. The sample comprised peripheral blood. These receptors were obtained from a woman of 80 years or more with active or convalescent COVID-19.

The J gene is TRBJ2-1, the V gene TRBV9; the D is unclear. V lost 3 bases and J lost 7, with 17 bases in between. The CDR3 has 15 residues. In germline, CDR1 is SGDLS, CDR2 YYNGEE. CDR3 loop: CASSALDSIRNEQFF. CDR3 nucleotides: TGTGCCAGCAGCGCCTTAGACTCAATTCGAAATGAGCAGTTCTTC.

This CDR3 reads CASSSLSSGKSYEQYF. Here the CDR3 DNA reads TGTGCCAGCAGTTCCCTTTCTAGCGGGAAGAGCTACGAGCAGTACTTC. J is TRBJ2-7 and V is TRBV27; 9 nucleotides line up with TRBD2. CDR1 MNHEY and CDR2 SMNVEV come from the germline V gene (reference sequence). The trim removed 4 bases at V and 3 bases at J, leaving 10 bases unmatched. The length of the CDR3 is 16 residues.

The rearrangement uses TRBV18 and TRBJ1-3; D is uncertain. CDR1 is KGHSH, CDR2 LQKENI, per germline. The ends were cut back, 3 bases at V and 2 bases at J, with 14 bases in the middle. CDR3 length equals 16 residues. The CDR3 is CASSPTILAAGNTIYF. For the CDR3, the DNA is TGTGCCAGCTCACCCACTATACTGGCCGCTGGAAACACCATATATTTT.

This clone was picked up one time. V is TRBV4-3 and J is TRBJ1-4; weak D call: TRBD1 (6 bases). CDR1 LGHNA and CDR2 YSLEER come from the germline V gene. V lost 1 base, J lost 8 bases, and 17 bases lay in between. The CDR3 spans 16 residues. The CDR3 DNA follows: TGCGCCAGCAGCCAAGGCACAGGGCTATTGGGAGAAAAACTGTTTTTT. It specifies CASSQGTGLLGEKLFF.

The chain is built from TRBV11-2 and TRBJ2-5; the match to TRBD2 covers 11 bases. Germline lookup yields CDR1 SGHAT and CDR2 FQNNGV. The CDR3 totals 16 residues. V lost 1 base, J lost 5 bases, and 6 bases stayed unmatched. The CDR3 nucleotides read TGTGCCAGCAGCTTAGGACTAGCGGGGATCCCGGAGACCCAGTACTTC. Translated: CASSLGLAGIPETQYF.

The CDR3 loop reads CASSLSGGSIAGELFF. The CDR3 DNA reads as TGTGCCAGCAGCTTATCCGGCGGGAGTATAGCCGGGGAGCTGTTTTTT. The chain recombines TRBV7-6 with TRBJ2-2; 7 bases agree with TRBD2. The CDR3 is 16 residues long. Germline loops: CDR1 SGHVS, CDR2 FNYEAQ. With 2 bases clipped from V and 6 bases from J, the junction kept 9 bases outside the gene matches.

The gene calls are TRBV7-9 and TRBJ1-6; 8 nucleotides align to TRBD1. CDR1 is SEHNR, CDR2 FQNEAQ, per germline (reference sequence). The V gene end was trimmed by 5 bases and the J gene end by 9 bases; junction bases not matched to a gene: 6. The CDR3 sequence is 14 residues long. CDR3: CASSRGQGGSPLHF. CDR3 in DNA: TGTGCCAGCAGCCGTGGACAGGGTGGTTCACCCCTCCACTTT. Drawing the rest from reference TRBV7-9 and TRBJ1-6, the complete variable domain is DTGVSQNPRHKITKRGQNVTFRCDPISEHNRLYWYRQTLGQGPEFLTYFQNEAQLEKSRLLSDRFSAERPKGSFSTLEIQRTEQGDSAMYLCASSRGQGGSPLHFGNGTRLTVT.

CDR3: CASSSMDRDAQEQYF. CDR3 DNA: TGTGCCAGCAGTTCCATGGACAGGGACGCTCAGGAGCAGTACTTC. This rearrangement joins TRBV27 to TRBJ2-7; 8 bases are shared with TRBD1. The V gene's germline CDR1 is MNHEY and CDR2 SMNVEV (reference sequence). This CDR3 contains 15 residues. Losses at the gene ends were 4 bases for V and 7 bases for J; bases not matched to a gene: 12.

There are a few counts of this clone. V gene TRBV7-7 combines with J gene TRBJ2-1; 12 bases agree with TRBD1. Germline-derived CDR1 and CDR2 are SSHAT and FNYEAQ (reference sequence). V shed 5 bases and J 8 bases; nucleotides not matched to a gene: 10. The CDR3 contains 16 residues. CDR3 bases: TGTGCCAGCAGCCCCCCGGGACAGGGGGCACCTGATGAGCAGTTCTTC. Protein product: CASSPPGQGAPDEQFF.

The V call is TRBV7-2, the J call TRBJ2-1; D uncertain. There are 11 residues in the CDR3. V lost 4 bases and J lost 7, with 5 bases in between. Per the germline V gene, CDR1 is SGHTA and CDR2 is FQGNSA. The CDR3: CASSSFNEQFF. The CDR3 nucleotides are TGTGCCAGCAGCTCCTTTAATGAGCAGTTCTTC. Looking up the rest from reference TRBV7-2 and TRBJ2-1 gives the full variable domain: GAGVSQSPSNKVTEKGKDVELRCDPISGHTALYWYRQSLGQGLEFLIYFQGNSAPDKSGLPSDRFSAERTGGSVSTLTIQRTQQEDSAVYLCASSSFNEQFFGPGTRLTVL.

This clone has only a few counts. The V gene is TRBV7-2, the J gene TRBJ2-6; D may be TRBD2 (5 bases). This CDR3 contains 17 residues. CDR1 is SGHTA, CDR2 FQGNSA, per germline. V was cut by 0 bases and J by 0 bases, with 9 bases left in between. The CDR3 here is CASSLAGVPSGANVLTF. The CDR3 DNA follows: TGTGCCAGCAGCTTAGCGGGAGTCCCCTCTGGGGCCAACGTCCTGACTTTC.

The chain is built from TRBV4-2 and TRBJ2-1, with D maybe TRBD2 (6 bases). Trimming stripped 2 bases from V and 7 bases from J, with 12 bases between. CDR1 and CDR2 (germline): LGHNA, YNFKEQ. The CDR3 is made up of 14 amino acids. The CDR3 DNA is TGTGCCAGCAGCCAAAGCCAGGGACTTAATGAGCAGTTCTTC. Its translation: CASSQSQGLNEQFF.

CDR3 region: CASSFTRQGAGGYTF. The CDR3 bases are TGTGCCAGCAGTTTCACTCGACAGGGCGCGGGCGGCTACACCTTC. V gene TRBV11-2 combines with J gene TRBJ1-2; 7 bases are shared with TRBD1. The germline CDR1 and CDR2 sequences are SGHAT and FQNNGV. The CDR3 covers 15 residues. V was clipped by 6 bases and J by 8 bases; unmatched bases: 15.

This chain joins TRBV28 and TRBJ2-7; a weak D match, TRBD2 (6 bases). V was clipped by 2 bases and J by 3 bases, with 14 bases between them. From germline, CDR1 is MDHEN and CDR2 SYDVKM. The CDR3 covers 15 residues. The CDR3 region is CASSLRLVVGYEQYF. Here the CDR3 DNA reads TGTGCCAGCAGTTTACGACTAGTGGTCGGCTACGAGCAGTACTTC. The variable domain in full, with the rest retrieved from reference TRBV28 and TRBJ2-7, is DVKVTQSSRYLVKRTGEKVFLECVQDMDHENMFWYRQDPGLGLRLIYFSYDVKMKEKGDIPEGYSVSREKKERFSLILESASTNQTSMYLCASSLRLVVGYEQYFGPGTRLTVT.

This clone was seen only a few times. J is TRBJ2-7 and V is TRBV5-4; TRBD2 aligns across 7 bases. Losses at the gene ends were 0 bases for V and 3 bases for J; bases not matched to a gene: 3. The germline CDR1 and CDR2 sequences are SGHNT and YYREEE (reference sequence). This CDR3 spans 14 amino acids. This CDR3 reads CASSLELAHYEQYF. DNA of the CDR3: TGTGCCAGCAGCTTGGAACTAGCGCACTACGAGCAGTACTTC.

CDR3 sequence: CASSQQYTGQGWNSNQPQHF. The CDR3 bases are TGTGCCAGCAGCCAACAGTACACAGGTCAGGGGTGGAATAGCAATCAGCCCCAGCATTTT. This chain uses TRBV4-2 with TRBJ1-5; a weak D match, TRBD1 (6 bases). Germline V CDR1 and CDR2: LGHNA, YNFKEQ. This CDR3 is built from 20 residues. Trimming removed 2 bases at V and 0 bases at J, with 23 bases between.